The 30 T cell receptor beta chains reported below all come from one sample, sequenced in a study of tumor and adjacent non-tumor tissue in lung cancer (dated by TCRdb to 2016 to 2019). Bulk unsorted tissue served as the source for RNA extraction, and RNA quality was assessed using a NanoDrop ND-1000 and an Agilent 2100. The library was made by multiplex PCR. Sequencing used an Illumina HiSeq 2500. TCRbeta libraries were built by three rounds of nested PCR using primers (Table S4), following protocols modified from ARM-PCR. TCRdb reprocessing: public reads trimmed at Q25 with fastp, clones called with MiXCR, in-frame beta chains kept. CDR3 protein sequences are deduplicated, and each keeps its most common genes and DNA. The table for this sample lists tens of thousands of distinct CDR3 sequences; roughly 70% of them were counted only once. The ten largest clones take up around 17% of the sample. The sample taken for sequencing was lung tumor tissue. These receptors all come from a man aged 55 to 70 with non-small cell lung cancer.

This clonotype turned up a few times. It may be a read error: a sequence one base away is much more abundant. The chain links TRBV20-1 to TRBJ2-7; possibly TRBD1 or TRBD2 for D (5 bases each). This CDR3 spans 13 amino acids. Germline values: CDR1 DFQATT, CDR2 SNEGSKA (reference sequence). The CDR3 reads CSAIGQGYGEQHF. Here the CDR3 DNA reads TGCAGTGCTATAGGTCAGGGCTACGGGGAGCAGCACTTC.

To note about this clonotype: Mismatch with germline at one junction end may stem from a read error. The CDR3 nucleotides read TGCGCCAGCAGCAAGCGGGCTTCCGTCTCCTTCAATGAGCAGTTCTTC. Translating gives CASSKRASVSFNEQFF. This chain joins TRBV6-6 and TRBJ2-1, with a weak D call TRBD2 (6 bases). The CDR3 covers 16 residues. The germline V gene has CDR1 MNHNY and CDR2 SVGAGI (reference sequence).

The chain carries TRBV5-8 and TRBJ2-5; 7 bases are shared with TRBD1. The CDR3 runs 14 residues. Germline V gene lookup returns CDR1 SGHTS and CDR2 YDEGEE. The V gene end was trimmed by 4 bases and the J gene end by 7 bases; junction bases not matched to a gene: 10. The CDR3 nucleotides are TGTGCCAGCAGCATGGAAGGGGGCCGGGGGACCCAGTACTTC. Protein product: CASSMEGGRGTQYF.

Comment on this clonotype: An end of the junction does not agree with germline; a read error may underlie this. The J gene is TRBJ2-5, the V gene TRBV4-1; weak D call: TRBD2 (5 bases). Germline V gene sequence: CDR1 MGHRA, CDR2 YSYEKL. The CDR3 runs to 14 residues. The CDR3 reads CVSSREWTQETQYF. CDR3 bases: TGTGTCAGCAGCCGAGAGTGGACTCAAGAGACCCAGTACTTC.

Worth noting for this clonotype: This may arise from a read error, as a much more abundant clone is one base away. The genes are TRBV20-1 and TRBJ2-2, with D unresolved. The V end was cut by 7 bases, the J end by 4 bases, with 13 bases between. The CDR3 runs 13 residues. CDR1 DFQATT and CDR2 SNEGSKA come from the germline V gene (reference sequence). The CDR3 nucleotides read TGCAGTGTTTCTAAGCCAGCCACCGGGGAGCTGTTTTTT. Translating gives CSVSKPATGELFF.

A single count supports this clonotype. This may be a read error: a much more frequent sequence differs by one nucleotide. The chain combines TRBV25-1 with TRBJ2-7; no firm D call. The germline V gene has CDR1 MGHDK and CDR2 SYGVNS. The CDR3 loop spans 11 amino acids. The DNA for the CDR3 is TGTGCCAGCAGTCCACTCTACCAGCAGTACTTC. Protein sequence: CASSPLYQQYF.

There are a few counts of this clonotype. The gene calls are TRBV2 and TRBJ2-7; no definite D call. Trimming shortened V by 6 bases and J by 4 bases, and 16 bases separated the two germline ends. The CDR3 spans 14 residues. CDR1 is SNHLY and CDR2 is FYNNEI in the germline V gene. In DNA form, the CDR3 reads TGTGCCAGCAGCTTCCCTCTCTTTAGATACGAGCAGTACTTC. Translated, it gives CASSFPLFRYEQYF.

This clonotype showed up just once. The conserved final phenylalanine or tryptophan is absent from the CDR3, which likely points to a read error. The genes are TRBV28 and TRBJ1-5, with 7 positions matching TRBD1. Germline V gene lookup returns CDR1 MDHEN and CDR2 SYDVKM. V was clipped by 5 bases and J by 2 bases; unmatched bases: 9. The CDR3 is 16 residues long. CDR3 nucleotide sequence: TGTGCCAGCAGTGTTTTCAGGGGGGGGGGCAATCAGCCCCAGCATTAT. Its protein is CASSVFRGGGNQPQHY.

This clonotype was recorded at least ten times. This chain uses TRBV6-6 with TRBJ2-4, with TRBD1 identical over 9 bases. V gave up 0 bases and J gave up 9 bases; unmatched junction bases: 9. This CDR3 region has 16 residues. Germline V gives CDR1 MNHNY, CDR2 SVGAGI (reference sequence). The CDR3: CASSYSPGTGSGIQYF. The CDR3 bases are TGTGCCAGCAGTTACTCGCCCGGGACAGGGAGCGGCATTCAGTACTTC.

The V gene is TRBV4-3, the J gene TRBJ1-5; 8 bases are a match to TRBD1. TRBJ2-3 matches the DNA end more closely, so the J call is doubtful. The germline V gene encodes CDR1 LGHNA and CDR2 YSLEER. The CDR3 runs to 15 residues. The CDR3 DNA follows: TGCGCCAGCAGCCAAGATACAGGGGGAAACCAGCCCCAGTATTTT. Protein sequence: CASSQDTGGNQPQYF.

As to this clonotype: Its ends do not fully match the called genes, so a read error is possible. This rearrangement joins TRBV6-5 to TRBJ2-4; D is unresolved. CDR3 size: 17 residues. Germline lookup yields CDR1 MNHEY and CDR2 SVGAGI. CDR3 bases: TGTGCCAGCAGTCCGGACGGTAGGACCCTAACCAAAAACATTGAGTACTTC. Encoded protein: CASSPDGRTLTKNIEYF.

This clonotype was found a few times. The chain links TRBV25-1 to TRBJ2-3, with D unclear. The CDR3 runs to 13 residues. Germline CDR1 and CDR2: MGHDK and SYGVNS. V shed 3 bases and J shed 2 bases, with 6 bases lying between them. CDR3 coding DNA: TGTGCCAGCAGTGAGCCTACCACAGATACGCAGTATTTT. It translates to CASSEPTTDTQYF. The complete variable domain, with remaining parts taken from reference TRBV25-1 and TRBJ2-3, reads EADIYQTPRYLVIGTGKKITLECSQTMGHDKMYWYQQDPGMELHLIHYSYGVNSTEKGDLSSESTVSRIRTEHFPLTLESARPSHTSQYLCASSEPTTDTQYFGPGTRLTVL.

As concerns this clonotype: This may be a read error: a much more frequent sequence differs by one nucleotide. Written as DNA, the CDR3 is TGCAGTGCTGGATGGACAGGCTATAATTCACCCCTCCGCTTT. Residues: CSAGWTGYNSPLRF. This chain connects TRBV20-1 to TRBJ1-6; 7 bases match TRBD1. Germline V gene data show CDR1 as DFQATT and CDR2 as SNEGSKA (reference sequence). CDR3 length: 14 amino acids.

Of note for this clonotype: A read error may be the cause here, since a much bigger clone is one base away. The chain is built from TRBV7-9 and TRBJ1-2; a possible D gene is TRBD1 (5 bases). The ends were cut back, 9 bases at V and 0 bases at J, with 20 bases in the middle. The CDR3 has 16 residues. Per germline, CDR1 SEHNR and CDR2 FQNEAQ (reference sequence). This CDR3 reads CASTGVWGLPNYGYTF. The CDR3 coding sequence is TGTGCCAGTACCGGAGTGTGGGGCCTACCTAACTATGGCTACACCTTC.

This clonotype was observed once. The junction and the germline gene differ at one end; a read error may be behind it. The chain uses TRBV11-1 and TRBJ2-2, with D possibly matching TRBD2 (5 bases). The germline CDR1 and CDR2 sequences are SGHAT and FQDESV (reference sequence). CDR3 length: 16 amino acids. The CDR3 spells CASGLGGGWNTGDLFF. The DNA for the CDR3 is TGTGCCAGCGGCTTAGGTGGTGGCTGGAACACCGGGGATCTGTTTTTT.

Regarding this clonotype: A junction end diverges from the germline sequence, so it may reflect a read error. CDR3 loop: CASIQDTGRPGELFF. The CDR3 coding sequence is TGCGCCAGCATCCAAGATACAGGGAGGCCCGGGGAGTTGTTTTTT. This sequence joins TRBV4-1 and TRBJ2-2, with D perhaps assigned TRBD1 or TRBD2 (6 bases each). CDR1 MGHRA and CDR2 YSYEKL come from the germline V gene. This CDR3 spans 15 amino acids.

This clonotype was observed a single time. It is likely a read error, because the conserved phenylalanine at the end of the CDR3 is missing. The rearrangement links TRBV11-3 to TRBJ2-2; 7 nucleotides agree with TRBD2. The V and J ends lost 6 bases and 5 bases, in that order; junction bases with no gene match: 15. Germline-derived CDR1 and CDR2 are SGHNT and YENEEA. The CDR3 has 17 residues. CDR3 nucleotides: TGTGCCAGCAGTTTCCCCGGGGGGTCCACTATTACCGGGGAGCTGTTTTCT. It encodes CASSFPGGSTITGELFS.

On this clonotype itself: One end of the junction varies from germline; a read error may be responsible. The chain couples TRBV4-1 to TRBJ2-1; D is undetermined. The CDR3 spans 17 residues. The germline V gene has CDR1 MGHRA and CDR2 YSYEKL. CDR3 protein: CASSRDEALSSYNKQFF. The CDR3 coding sequence is TGCGCCAGCAGCCGAGATGAGGCACTCAGCTCTTACAATAAGCAGTTCTTC.

The rearrangement links TRBV20-1 to TRBJ2-3; D is unclear. The germline V gene has CDR1 DFQATT and CDR2 SNEGSKA (reference sequence). The CDR3 consists of 16 residues. Trimming took 1 base from V and 0 from J, leaving 14 bases between them. This CDR3 is CSARGRGELSTDTQYF. The CDR3 DNA sequence: TGCAGTGCTAGAGGGCGAGGAGAGCTTAGCACAGATACGCAGTATTTT.

The J gene is TRBJ2-2, the V gene TRBV12-3 or TRBV12-4, with a possible D match to TRBD1 (6 bases). The CDR3 is 16 amino acids. The ends were cut back, 3 bases at V and 9 bases at J, with 20 bases in the middle. The CDR3 loop reads CASSFSPTGRTRELFF. CDR3 in DNA: TGTGCCAGCAGTTTTTCCCCCACAGGGCGCACAAGGGAGCTGTTTTTT.

This clonotype appeared once. Given a much more abundant clone one base away, this may be a read error. This chain links TRBV2 with TRBJ2-3; perhaps TRBD2 as D (6 bases). The CDR3 runs 13 residues. V lost 2 bases, J lost 11 bases, and 14 bases lay in between. Germline CDR1 and CDR2: SNHLY and FYNNEI. The CDR3 DNA is TGTGCCAGCAGTGAAATGGGGCTGGGACTGCAGTATTTT. Translating gives CASSEMGLGLQYF. The full variable domain, with the rest looked up from reference TRBV2 and TRBJ2-3, is EPEVTQTPSHQVTQMGQEVILRCVPISNHLYFYWYRQILGQKVEFLVSFYNNEISEKSEIFDDQFSVERPDGSNFTLKIRSTKLEDSAMYFCASSEMGLGLQYFGPGTRLTVL.

As concerns this clonotype: Since the CDR3 does not end with the conserved phenylalanine or tryptophan, this likely comes from a read error. The DNA is omitted, as the CDR3 cannot be located on it reliably, and the CDR3 follows TCRdb's listing. This rearrangement joins TRBV11-1 to TRBJ2-5; TRBD1 reflects the table's D call only, with no check against the DNA. The CDR3 extends over 14 residues, inclusive of both ends. In germline, CDR1 is SGHAT, CDR2 FQDESV (reference sequence). CDR3 residues: CASSSGQGRETEYL.

In the case of this clonotype: One junction end disagrees with the germline gene, perhaps due to a read error. This chain links TRBV11-2 with TRBJ2-3, with D unclear. Per germline, CDR1 SGHAT and CDR2 FQNNGV. The CDR3 is 11 residues long. The CDR3 sequence: CASSPTDRQYF. CDR3 in DNA: TGTGCCAGCAGCCCCACAGATAGGCAGTATTTT.

Concerning this clonotype: A read error may be the cause here, since a much bigger clone is one base away. The V and J genes are TRBV30 and TRBJ1-5; a weak D match, TRBD1 (5 bases). Looked up from germline, CDR1 is GTSNPN and CDR2 is SVGIG (reference sequence). This CDR3 spans 14 amino acids. The CDR3 region has the DNA TGTACCTGGAGTGGAGACAGACCCAATCAGCCCCAGCATTTT. Translation gives CTWSGDRPNQPQHF.

This clonotype has a handful of counts. The chain joins TRBV5-5 to TRBJ2-1; tentatively, D is TRBD1 (5 bases). In germline, CDR1 is SGHKS, CDR2 YYEKEE (reference sequence). The CDR3 spans 14 residues. V was shortened by 0 bases and J by 4 bases, with 8 bases between the two germline ends. The DNA for the CDR3 is TGTGCCAGCAGCTTGGGACAGCCTTACAATGAGCAGTTCTTC. Amino acids: CASSLGQPYNEQFF.

As to this clonotype: The junction does not match germline at one end; this may be a read error. CDR3 amino acids: CASSTGEVYNSPLHF. The CDR3 nucleotides are TGTGCCAGCAGCACCGGAGAGGTTTATAACTCACCCCTCCACTTT. The J gene is TRBJ1-6, the V gene TRBV5-4, with D unresolved. CDR3 length equals 15 residues. From germline, CDR1 is SGHNT and CDR2 YYREEE (reference sequence).

A note on this clonotype: The germline gene is not matched at one end of the junction; a read error may be the cause. The V and J genes are TRBV4-3 and TRBJ1-3; the D is unclear. Germline CDR1 and CDR2: LGHNA and YSLEER. This CDR3 is built from 16 residues. CDR3 coding DNA: TGCGCCAGTAGCCAAGTTAGGTCCATTGGTGGAAACACCATATATTTT. This gives the protein CASSQVRSIGGNTIYF.

A single count supports this clonotype. A much bigger clone sits one base away, suggesting this may be a read error. The chain joins TRBV20-1 to TRBJ1-2, with D possibly TRBD1 on 5 matching bases. The V and J ends lost 0 bases and 8 bases respectively, with 16 bases between them. CDR1 is DFQATT and CDR2 is SNEGSKA in the germline V gene (reference sequence). The CDR3 contains 14 residues. CDR3 in amino acids: CSARDESGSGGYTF. DNA of the CDR3: TGCAGTGCTAGAGATGAGTCAGGGTCTGGAGGCTACACCTTC.

As concerns this clonotype: A much bigger clone sits one base away, suggesting this may be a read error. The V gene is TRBV20-1, the J gene TRBJ1-3, with TRBD1 matching over 7 bases. Germline V CDR1 and CDR2: DFQATT, SNEGSKA (reference sequence). Trimming took 7 bases from V and 2 from J; bases not matched to a gene: 8. This CDR3 region has 14 residues. Here the CDR3 reads CSDRTGTAGNTIYF. The CDR3 region has the DNA TGCAGTGATCGAACCGGGACAGCTGGAAACACCATATATTTT.

A few counts support this clonotype. The V gene is TRBV5-6, the J gene TRBJ1-6, with D perhaps TRBD1 (5 bases). Trimming removed 1 base from V and 7 bases from J, with 12 bases in between. The germline V gene encodes CDR1 SGHDT and CDR2 YYEEEE. The CDR3 extends over 15 amino acids. CDR3 nucleotides: TGTGCCAGCAGCTTGAAATGGGGGGGAAATTCACCCCTCCACTTT. As protein: CASSLKWGGNSPLHF.